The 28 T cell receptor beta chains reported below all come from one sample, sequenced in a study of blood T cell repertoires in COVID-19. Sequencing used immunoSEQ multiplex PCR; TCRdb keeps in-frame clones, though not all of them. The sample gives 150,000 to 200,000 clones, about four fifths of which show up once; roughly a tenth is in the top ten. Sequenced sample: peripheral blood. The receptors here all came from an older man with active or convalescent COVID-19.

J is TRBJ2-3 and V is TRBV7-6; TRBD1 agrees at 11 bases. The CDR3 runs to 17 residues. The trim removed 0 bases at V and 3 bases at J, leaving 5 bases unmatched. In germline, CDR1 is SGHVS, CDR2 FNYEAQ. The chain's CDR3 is CASSLAPGQGDTDTQYF. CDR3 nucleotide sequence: TGTGCCAGCAGCTTAGCGCCGGGACAGGGGGATACAGATACGCAGTATTTT.

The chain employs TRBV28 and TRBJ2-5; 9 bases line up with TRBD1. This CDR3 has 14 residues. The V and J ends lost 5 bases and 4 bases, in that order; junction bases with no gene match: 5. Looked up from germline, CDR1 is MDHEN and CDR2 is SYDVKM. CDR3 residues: CASSRYRGRETQYF. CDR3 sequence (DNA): TGTGCCAGCAGTCGGTACAGGGGGCGAGAGACCCAGTACTTC.

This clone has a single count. The CDR3 nucleotides are TGTGCCAGCAGCCACACTAGCGGGAGAGGCCCAGTTACGCAGTATTTT. Encoded protein: CASSHTSGRGPVTQYF. The chain carries TRBV7-2 and TRBJ2-3; TRBD2 agrees at 11 bases. The junction had 12 bases not matched to a gene; V was cut back by 5 bases and J by 8 bases. The CDR3 covers 16 residues. The germline gives CDR1 SGHTA, CDR2 FQGNSA. Full variable domain (rest looked up from reference TRBV7-2 and TRBJ2-3): GAGVSQSPSNKVTEKGKDVELRCDPISGHTALYWYRQSLGQGLEFLIYFQGNSAPDKSGLPSDRFSAERTGGSVSTLTIQRTQQEDSAVYLCASSHTSGRGPVTQYFGPGTRLTVL.

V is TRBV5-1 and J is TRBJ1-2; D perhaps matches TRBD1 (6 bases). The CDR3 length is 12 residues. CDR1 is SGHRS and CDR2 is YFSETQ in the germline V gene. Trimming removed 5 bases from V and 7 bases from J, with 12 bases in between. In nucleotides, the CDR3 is TGCGCCAGCAGTCCACAGGGAAGTGGCTACACCTTC. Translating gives CASSPQGSGYTF.

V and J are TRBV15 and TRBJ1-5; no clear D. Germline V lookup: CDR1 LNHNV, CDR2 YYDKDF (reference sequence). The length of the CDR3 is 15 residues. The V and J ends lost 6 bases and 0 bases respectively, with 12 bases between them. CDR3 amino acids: CATRGVEISNQPQHF. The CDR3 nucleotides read TGTGCCACCAGAGGCGTGGAGATTAGCAATCAGCCCCAGCATTTT.

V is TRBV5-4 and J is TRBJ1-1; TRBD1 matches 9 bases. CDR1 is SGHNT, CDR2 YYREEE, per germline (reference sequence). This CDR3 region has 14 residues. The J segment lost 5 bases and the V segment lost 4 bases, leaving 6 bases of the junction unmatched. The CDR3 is CASSGQGSRTEAFF. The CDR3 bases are TGTGCCAGCAGCGGACAGGGGTCCAGGACTGAAGCTTTCTTT.

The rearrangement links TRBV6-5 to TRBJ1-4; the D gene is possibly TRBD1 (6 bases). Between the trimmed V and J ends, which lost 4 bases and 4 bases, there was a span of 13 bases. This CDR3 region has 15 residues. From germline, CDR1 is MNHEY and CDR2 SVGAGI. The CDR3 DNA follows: TGTGCCAGCAGTTCGGGGGGCGCCGGTAATGAAAAACTGTTTTTT. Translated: CASSSGGAGNEKLFF.

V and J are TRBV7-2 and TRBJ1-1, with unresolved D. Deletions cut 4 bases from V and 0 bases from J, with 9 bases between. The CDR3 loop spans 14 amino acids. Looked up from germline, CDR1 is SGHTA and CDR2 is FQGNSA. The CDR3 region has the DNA TGTGCCAGCAGCTCACGTTCGGTGAACACTGAAGCTTTCTTT. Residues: CASSSRSVNTEAFF.

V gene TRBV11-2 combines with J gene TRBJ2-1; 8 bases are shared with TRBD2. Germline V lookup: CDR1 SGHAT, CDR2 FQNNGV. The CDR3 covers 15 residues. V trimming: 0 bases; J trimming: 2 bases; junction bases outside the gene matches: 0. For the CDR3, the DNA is TGTGCCAGCAGCTTAGAAGCGGGGGCCTACAATGAGCAGTTCTTC. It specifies CASSLEAGAYNEQFF.

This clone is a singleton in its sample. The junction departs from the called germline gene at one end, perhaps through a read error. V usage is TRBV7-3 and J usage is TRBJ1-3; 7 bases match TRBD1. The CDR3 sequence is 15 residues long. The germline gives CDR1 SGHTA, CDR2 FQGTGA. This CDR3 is CASSVTGAAGNTIYF. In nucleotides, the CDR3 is TGTGCCAGCAGCGTAACAGGGGCGGCTGGAAACACCATATATTTT.

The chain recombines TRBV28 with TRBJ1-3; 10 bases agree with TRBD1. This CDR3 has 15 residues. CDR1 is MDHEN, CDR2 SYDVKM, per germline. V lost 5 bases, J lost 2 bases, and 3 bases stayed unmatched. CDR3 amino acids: CASSLGTGAGNTIYF. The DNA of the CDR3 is TGTGCCAGCAGTCTAGGGACAGGGGCTGGAAACACCATATATTTT.

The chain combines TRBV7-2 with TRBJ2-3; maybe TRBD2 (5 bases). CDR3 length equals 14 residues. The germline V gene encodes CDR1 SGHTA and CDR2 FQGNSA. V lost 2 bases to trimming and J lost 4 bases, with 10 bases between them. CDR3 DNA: TGTGCCAGCAGCTTATATTTCGGGGCAGATACGCAGTATTTT. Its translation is CASSLYFGADTQYF.

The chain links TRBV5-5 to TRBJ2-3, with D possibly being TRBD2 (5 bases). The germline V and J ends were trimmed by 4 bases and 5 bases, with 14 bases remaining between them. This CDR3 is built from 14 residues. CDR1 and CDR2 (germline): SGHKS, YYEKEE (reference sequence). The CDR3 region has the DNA TGTGCCAGCAGCCGCGAGGGCATAGGAGATACGCAGTATTTT. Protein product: CASSREGIGDTQYF.

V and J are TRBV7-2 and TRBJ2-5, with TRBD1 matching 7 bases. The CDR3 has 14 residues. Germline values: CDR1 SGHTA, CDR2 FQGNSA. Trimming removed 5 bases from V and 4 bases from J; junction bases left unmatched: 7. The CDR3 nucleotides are TGTGCCAGCAGCAACTACAGGGGTGCAGAGACCCAGTACTTC. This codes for CASSNYRGAETQYF.

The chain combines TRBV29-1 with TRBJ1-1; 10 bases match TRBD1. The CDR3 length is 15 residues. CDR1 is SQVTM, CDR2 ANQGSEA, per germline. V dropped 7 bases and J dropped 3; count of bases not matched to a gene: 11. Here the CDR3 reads CSGRGPGTGDTEAFF. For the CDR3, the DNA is TGCAGCGGAAGAGGCCCCGGGACAGGGGACACTGAAGCTTTCTTT. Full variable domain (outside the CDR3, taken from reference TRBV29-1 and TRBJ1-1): SAVISQKPSRDICQRGTSLTIQCQVDSQVTMMFWYRQQPGQSLTLIATANQGSEATYESGFVIDKFPISRPNLTFSTLTVSNMSPEDSSIYLCSGRGPGTGDTEAFFGQGTRLTVV.

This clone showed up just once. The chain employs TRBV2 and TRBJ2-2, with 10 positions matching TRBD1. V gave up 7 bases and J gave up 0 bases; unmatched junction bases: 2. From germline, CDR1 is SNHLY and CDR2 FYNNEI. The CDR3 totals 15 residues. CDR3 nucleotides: TGTGCCAGCAAGGGGACAGGGGCGAACACCGGGGAGCTGTTTTTT. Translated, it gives CASKGTGANTGELFF.

The CDR3 DNA is TGCAGCGTTGAAAGGCTAGCGGCAGGGAATGAGCAGTTCTTC. As protein: CSVERLAAGNEQFF. The chain joins TRBV29-1 to TRBJ2-1; TRBD2 matches 7 bases. This CDR3 region has 14 residues. V lost 2 bases to trimming and J lost 7 bases; unmatched junction nucleotides: 8. Germline V gives CDR1 SQVTM, CDR2 ANQGSEA.

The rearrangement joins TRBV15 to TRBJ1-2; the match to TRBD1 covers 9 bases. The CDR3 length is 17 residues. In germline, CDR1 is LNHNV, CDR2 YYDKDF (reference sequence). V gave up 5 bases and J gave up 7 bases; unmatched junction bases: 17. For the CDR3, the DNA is TGTGCCACCAGCGGGCGCGGGACAGGGTTGGGTTCGGGTGGCTACACCTTC. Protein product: CATSGRGTGLGSGGYTF.

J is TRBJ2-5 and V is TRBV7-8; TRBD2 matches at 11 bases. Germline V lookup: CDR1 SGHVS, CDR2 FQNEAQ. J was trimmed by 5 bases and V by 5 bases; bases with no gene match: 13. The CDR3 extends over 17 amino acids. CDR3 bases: TGTGCCAGCAGCCCCCGGGGTAGCGGGAGGGCCGGGGAGACCCAGTACTTC. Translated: CASSPRGSGRAGETQYF.

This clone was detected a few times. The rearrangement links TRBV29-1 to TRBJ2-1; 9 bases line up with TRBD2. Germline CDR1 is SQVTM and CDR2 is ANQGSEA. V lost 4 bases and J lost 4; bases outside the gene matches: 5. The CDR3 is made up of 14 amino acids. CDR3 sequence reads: CSVARGGPYNEQFF. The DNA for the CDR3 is TGCAGCGTTGCGCGGGGGGGACCATACAATGAGCAGTTCTTC.

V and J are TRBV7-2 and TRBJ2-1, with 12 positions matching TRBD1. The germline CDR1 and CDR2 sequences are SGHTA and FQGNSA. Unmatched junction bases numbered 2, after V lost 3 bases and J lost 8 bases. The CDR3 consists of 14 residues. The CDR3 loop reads CASSLGQGAYEQFF. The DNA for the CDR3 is TGTGCCAGCAGCTTGGGACAGGGGGCTTATGAGCAGTTCTTC.

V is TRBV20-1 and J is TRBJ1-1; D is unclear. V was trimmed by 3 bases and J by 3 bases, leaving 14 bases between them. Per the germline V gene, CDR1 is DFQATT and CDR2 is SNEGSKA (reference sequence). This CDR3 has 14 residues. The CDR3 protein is CSASIPGRDTEAFF. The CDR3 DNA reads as TGCAGTGCTAGTATCCCTGGGAGGGACACTGAAGCTTTCTTT.

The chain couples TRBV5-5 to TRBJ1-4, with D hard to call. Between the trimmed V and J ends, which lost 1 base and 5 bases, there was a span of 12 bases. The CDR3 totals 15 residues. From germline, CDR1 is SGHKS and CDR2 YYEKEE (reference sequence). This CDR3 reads CASSLYSSSNEKLFF. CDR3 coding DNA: TGTGCCAGCAGCTTGTATTCCAGTTCAAATGAAAAACTGTTTTTT.

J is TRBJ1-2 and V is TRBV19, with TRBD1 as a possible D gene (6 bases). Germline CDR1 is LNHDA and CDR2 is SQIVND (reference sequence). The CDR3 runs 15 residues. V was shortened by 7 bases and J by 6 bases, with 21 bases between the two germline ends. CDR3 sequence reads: CASTSRHRDVDGYTF. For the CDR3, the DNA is TGTGCCAGTACCTCTCGTCACAGGGATGTCGATGGCTACACCTTC.

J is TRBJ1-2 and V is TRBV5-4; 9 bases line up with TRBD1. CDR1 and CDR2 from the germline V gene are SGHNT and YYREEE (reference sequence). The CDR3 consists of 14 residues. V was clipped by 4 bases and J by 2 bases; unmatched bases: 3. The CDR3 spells CASSPGTGNYGYTF. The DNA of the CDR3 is TGTGCCAGCAGCCCAGGGACAGGGAACTATGGCTACACCTTC.

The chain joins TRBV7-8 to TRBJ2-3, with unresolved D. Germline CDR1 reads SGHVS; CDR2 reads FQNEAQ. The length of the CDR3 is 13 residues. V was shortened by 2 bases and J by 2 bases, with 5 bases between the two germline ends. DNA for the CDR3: TGTGCCAGCAGCTTATACTCCACAGATACGCAGTATTTT. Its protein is CASSLYSTDTQYF.

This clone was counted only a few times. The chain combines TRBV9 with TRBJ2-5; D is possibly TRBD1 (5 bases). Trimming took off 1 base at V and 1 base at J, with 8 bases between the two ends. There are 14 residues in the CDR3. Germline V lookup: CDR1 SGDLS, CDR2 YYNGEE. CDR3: CASSVPDIQETQYF. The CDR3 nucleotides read TGTGCCAGCAGCGTACCGGACATCCAAGAGACCCAGTACTTC.

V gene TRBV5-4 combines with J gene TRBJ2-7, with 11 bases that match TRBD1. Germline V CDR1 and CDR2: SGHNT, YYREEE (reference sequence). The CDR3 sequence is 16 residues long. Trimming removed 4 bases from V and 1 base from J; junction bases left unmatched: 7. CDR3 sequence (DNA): TGTGCCAGCAGCAGAAATGGACAGGGGGCTTCCTACGAGCAGTACTTC. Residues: CASSRNGQGASYEQYF.